The 23 T cell receptor beta chains reported below all come from one sample, sequenced in a study of shared clonotypes between healthy human individuals. Sequenced by immunoSEQ multiplex PCR; TCRdb stores in-frame clones only, minus some. The table shows some 500,000 clones, with around 80% occurring only once. The source material was PBMCs. These receptors were collected from a woman aged 40 to 50 in good health. Some clones in this sample may be carry-over from other donors' samples.

V gene TRBV10-2 combines with J gene TRBJ2-3; 11 nucleotides match TRBD2. The CDR3 covers 14 residues. Germline trimming cut 5 bases from V and 5 bases from J; bases unmatched to any gene: 3. Germline CDR1 WSHSY, CDR2 SAAADI. Here the CDR3 reads CASSILAGVDTQYF. CDR3 sequence (DNA): TGCGCCAGCAGTATACTAGCGGGAGTAGATACGCAGTATTTT.

This chain joins TRBV7-2 and TRBJ2-3; either TRBD1 or TRBD2 may supply D (6 bases each). This CDR3 is 15 amino acids long. CDR1 and CDR2 (germline): SGHTA, FQGNSA. V lost 5 bases to trimming and J lost 4 bases, with 16 bases between them. The CDR3 loop reads CASSQGGQGSDTQYF. In nucleotides, the CDR3 is TGTGCCAGCAGCCAAGGGGGGCAGGGCTCAGATACGCAGTATTTT.

Points on this clone: One end of the junction does not line up with germline, which may come from a read error. V is TRBV10-3 and J is TRBJ1-1; D not resolved. The CDR3 sequence is 13 residues long. The germline gives CDR1 ENHRY, CDR2 SYGVKD. The CDR3 sequence: CASSYSISTEAFF. The CDR3 region has the DNA TGTGCCAGCAGTTACTCTATCAGCACTGAAGCTTTCTTT.

A few counts support this clone. The chain joins TRBV5-1 to TRBJ1-1; the D gene is possibly TRBD1 (5 bases). In germline, CDR1 is SGHRS, CDR2 YFSETQ. This CDR3 has 14 amino acids. Trimming took off 9 bases at V and 1 base at J, with 16 bases between the two ends. CDR3 sequence reads: CATRPGRQNTEAFF. CDR3 sequence (DNA): TGCGCCACCAGACCGGGACGGCAGAACACTGAAGCTTTCTTT.

For this clone: The germline gene is not matched at one end of the junction; a read error may be the cause. V is TRBV6-1 and J is TRBJ2-2; 9 nucleotides line up with TRBD2. The CDR3 extends over 13 amino acids. Germline CDR1 MNHNS, CDR2 SASEGT. The CDR3 coding sequence is TGCCCCCCGACTAGCGGGAACACCGGGGAGCTGTTTTTT. Its translation is CPPTSGNTGELFF.

Turning to this clone: This clone may be a read error of a much larger clone one base away. The rearrangement joins TRBV6-6 to TRBJ2-7; no clear D. In germline, CDR1 is MNHNY, CDR2 SVGAGI (reference sequence). The CDR3 runs to 12 residues. The germline V and J ends were trimmed by 5 bases and 2 bases, with 7 bases remaining between them. CDR3 protein: CASSDLPYEQYF. The CDR3 nucleotides read TGTGCCAGCAGTGATTTGCCCTACGAGCAGTACTTC.

The gene calls are TRBV27 and TRBJ1-3; a possible D gene is TRBD1 (5 bases). Trimming stripped 5 bases from V and 9 bases from J, with 20 bases between. CDR1 is MNHEY and CDR2 is SMNVEV in the germline V gene (reference sequence). CDR3 length: 15 amino acids. The CDR3 sequence is CASSANAAGYGTIYF. In DNA, the CDR3 is TGTGCCAGCAGTGCCAACGCTGCAGGGTACGGCACCATATATTTT.

The V call is TRBV27, the J call TRBJ2-7; TRBD1 is a possible D gene (6 bases). Germline V gene data show CDR1 as MNHEY and CDR2 as SMNVEV (reference sequence). The V end was cut by 4 bases, the J end by 2 bases, with 18 bases between. This CDR3 comprises 16 residues. DNA of the CDR3: TGTGCCAGCAGTTCACGCAGGGGACCCCGACCCTACGAGCAGTACTTC. Translation gives CASSSRRGPRPYEQYF.

This chain links TRBV18 with TRBJ2-7; TRBD1 agrees at 10 bases. CDR3 length equals 14 residues. The germline CDR1 and CDR2 sequences are KGHSH and LQKENI. Unmatched junction bases numbered 6, after V lost 3 bases and J lost 7 bases. This CDR3 reads CASSPETGGGEQYF. CDR3 coding DNA: TGTGCCAGCTCACCTGAGACAGGGGGCGGTGAGCAGTACTTC. Variable domain in full (rest from reference TRBV18 and TRBJ2-7): NAGVMQNPRHLVRRRGQEARLRCSPMKGHSHVYWYRQLPEEGLKFMVYLQKENIIDESGMPKERFSAEFPKEGPSILRIQQVVRGDSAAYFCASSPETGGGEQYFGPGTRLTVT.

The rearrangement links TRBV5-1 to TRBJ2-7, with 8 nucleotides matching TRBD1. Trimming at V came to 4 bases and at J to 2 bases, leaving 8 bases not matched to a gene. CDR3 size: 15 residues. The germline CDR1 and CDR2 sequences are SGHRS and YFSETQ. CDR3 loop: CASSPGTGLAYEQYF. DNA of the CDR3: TGCGCCAGCAGCCCCGGGACAGGATTAGCCTACGAGCAGTACTTC.

Note on this clone: Within the sample, other DNA sequences also encode this same CDR3. The gene calls are TRBV6-1 and TRBJ2-7; D not resolved. The CDR3 extends over 11 amino acids. Germline CDR1 is MNHNS and CDR2 is SASEGT. Trimming took off 4 bases at V and 2 bases at J, with 3 bases between the two ends. The CDR3 reads CASSGAYEQYF. CDR3 nucleotide sequence: TGTGCCAGCAGTGGAGCCTACGAGCAGTACTTC.

The rearrangement joins TRBV6-6 to TRBJ2-5; D is perhaps TRBD1 or TRBD2 (6 bases each). The end of the DNA is better explained by TRBJ2-7, so the J call may be wrong. There are 16 residues in the CDR3. Germline lookup yields CDR1 MNHNY and CDR2 SVGAGI (reference sequence). The CDR3 DNA reads as TGTGCCAGCAGTAAACAGCAGGGGAATAGCGGCTACGAGCAGTACTTC. Its translation is CASSKQQGNSGYEQYF.

This chain connects TRBV5-1 to TRBJ2-1; a weak D match, TRBD2 (5 bases). The CDR3 contains 13 residues. Germline loops: CDR1 SGHRS, CDR2 YFSETQ. V was trimmed by 7 bases and J by 10 bases, leaving 18 bases between them. CDR3 sequence reads: CASAGQPGWEQFF. The CDR3 coding sequence is TGCGCCAGCGCGGGCCAACCAGGATGGGAGCAGTTCTTC.

This clone was picked up a small number of times. The chain recombines TRBV10-2 with TRBJ1-3; the D gene is possibly TRBD1 (5 bases). V lost 7 bases and J lost 3, with 16 bases in between. Germline V gene sequence: CDR1 WSHSY, CDR2 SAAADI. The CDR3 sequence is 15 residues long. CDR3 region: CASTPGLDLGNTIYF. As DNA, the CDR3 is TGCGCCAGCACTCCGGGGCTGGATCTTGGAAACACCATATATTTT.

This chain joins TRBV25-1 and TRBJ2-2, with TRBD1 as a possible D gene (5 bases). V lost 4 bases to trimming and J lost 6 bases, with 9 bases between them. CDR1 is MGHDK, CDR2 SYGVNS, per germline. The CDR3 is 13 amino acids. The CDR3 coding sequence is TGTGCCAGCAGTGGTCAGGGCGCCGGGGAGCTGTTTTTT. Its translation: CASSGQGAGELFF. The complete variable domain, with remaining parts taken from reference TRBV25-1 and TRBJ2-2, reads EADIYQTPRYLVIGTGKKITLECSQTMGHDKMYWYQQDPGMELHLIHYSYGVNSTEKGDLSSESTVSRIRTEHFPLTLESARPSHTSQYLCASSGQGAGELFFGEGSRLTVL.

The rearrangement links TRBV7-2 to TRBJ2-3; 11 nucleotides align to TRBD1. The trim removed 3 bases at V and 4 bases at J, leaving 3 bases unmatched. Germline CDR1 reads SGHTA; CDR2 reads FQGNSA. This CDR3 is built from 15 residues. CDR3 sequence (DNA): TGTGCCAGCAGCTTTTGGACAGGGGGCGCAGATACGCAGTATTTT. It yields the protein CASSFWTGGADTQYF.

This clone is a singleton in its sample. V gene TRBV28 combines with J gene TRBJ2-7; 10 bases agree with TRBD1. J was trimmed by 4 bases and V by 6 bases; bases with no gene match: 6. Germline V gene sequence: CDR1 MDHEN, CDR2 SYDVKM. This CDR3 is 14 amino acids long. The CDR3 reads CASSRTGGPYEQYF. For the CDR3, the DNA is TGTGCCAGCAGCCGGACAGGGGGTCCTTACGAGCAGTACTTC.

This chain links TRBV30 with TRBJ2-7; 7 bases agree with TRBD1. The CDR3 spans 14 residues. Unmatched junction bases numbered 9, after V lost 0 bases and J lost 7 bases. Germline CDR1 is GTSNPN and CDR2 is SVGIG (reference sequence). Here the CDR3 reads CAWSVTGVLMEQYF. In DNA form, the CDR3 reads TGTGCCTGGAGTGTAACAGGGGTACTTATGGAGCAGTACTTC.

The genes are TRBV28 and TRBJ2-7; TRBD1 might be the D (5 bases). The V end lost 8 bases, the J end lost 5 bases, and 19 bases lay between the germline ends. CDR3 size: 14 residues. CDR1 and CDR2 (germline): MDHEN, SYDVKM. The CDR3 loop is CASRTPARVNEQYF. The DNA of the CDR3 is TGTGCCAGCCGAACACCCGCCAGGGTCAACGAGCAGTACTTC.

The chain couples TRBV23-1 to TRBJ1-2; D remains unclear. TRBV23-1 is treated as an ORF (open reading frame) with a function not yet certain. Trimming took 3 bases from V and 4 from J, leaving 18 bases between them. CDR3 size: 16 residues. The CDR3 coding sequence is TGCGCCAGCAGTCAGCTCAACGGTAAAGAGGGCTATGGCTACACCTTC. Encoded protein: CASSQLNGKEGYGYTF.

The rearrangement uses TRBV19 and TRBJ2-5; 8 positions agree with TRBD2. With 2 bases clipped from V and 0 bases from J, the junction kept 2 bases outside the gene matches. Germline CDR1 and CDR2: LNHDA and SQIVND (reference sequence). The CDR3 has 15 amino acids. The CDR3 DNA reads TGTGCCAGTAGTATAAGCGGGAGTCACCAAGAGACCCAGTACTTC. It codes for CASSISGSHQETQYF.

This clone was counted a few times. The chain carries TRBV30 and TRBJ1-6, with a tentative D call TRBD1 (6 bases). Germline assignment: CDR1 GTSNPN and CDR2 SVGIG (reference sequence). CDR3 length: 13 amino acids. V shed 2 bases and J shed 9 bases, with 11 bases lying between them. The CDR3 nucleotides read TGTGCCTGGAGTTCAGGGGTGCGTTCACCCCTCCACTTT. It encodes CAWSSGVRSPLHF.

V usage is TRBV2 and J usage is TRBJ1-3; D is uncertain. Germline CDR1 SNHLY, CDR2 FYNNEI. V was cut by 6 bases and J by 4 bases, with 10 bases left in between. The CDR3 spans 13 residues. In DNA, the CDR3 is TGTGCCAGCAGCGGAATAGAAGGAAACACCATATATTTT. Encoded protein: CASSGIEGNTIYF. The full variable domain, in which reference TRBV2 and TRBJ1-3 provide the parts outside the CDR3, is EPEVTQTPSHQVTQMGQEVILRCVPISNHLYFYWYRQILGQKVEFLVSFYNNEISEKSEIFDDQFSVERPDGSNFTLKIRSTKLEDSAMYFCASSGIEGNTIYFGEGSWLTVV.